One and the same sample provided the 11 T cell receptor beta chains below, sequenced in a study of T-cell memory formation after mild COVID-19. TCRdb re-called the 5' RACE reads with MiXCR, one entry per CDR3 protein. The table includes 200,000 or so distinct CDR3 sequences, around 18% detected once. The sequenced sample was PBMCs or a T cell subset sorted from them (not recorded which). These receptors all stem from an adult woman who had mild COVID-19 (a few samples of this study predate the infection). Cell type and time point are not known.

This clonotype was found a few times. The chain links TRBV24-1 to TRBJ2-3; unclear D gene. Germline assignment: CDR1 KGHDR and CDR2 SFDVKD. The CDR3 length is 13 residues. V was shortened by 5 bases and J by 3 bases, with 8 bases between the two germline ends. CDR3 loop: CATSGASTDTQYF. As DNA, the CDR3 is TGTGCCACCAGTGGGGCCTCGACAGATACGCAGTATTTT.

This clonotype was seen a handful of times. V gene TRBV12-3 or TRBV12-4 combines with J gene TRBJ1-3; 7 positions agree with TRBD1. With V trimmed by 6 bases and J by 6 bases, 5 bases remained unmatched. The CDR3 runs to 13 residues. Here the CDR3 reads CASRSTGENTIYF. The CDR3 coding sequence is TGTGCCAGCAGATCCACAGGGGAAAACACCATATATTTT.

The chain recombines TRBV6-2 or TRBV6-3 with TRBJ2-2, with unresolved D. This CDR3 has 12 amino acids. The germline gives CDR1 MNHEY, CDR2 SVGEGT. The V end was cut by 2 bases, the J end by 8 bases, with 6 bases between. CDR3 sequence (DNA): TGTGCCAGCAGTTACACACAAGGGGAGCTGTTTTTT. Translated, it gives CASSYTQGELFF.

In nucleotides, the CDR3 is TGTGCCAGCAGTGTCGGGACAGGGGCGTTCTACGAGCAGTACTTC. This gives the protein CASSVGTGAFYEQYF. This rearrangement joins TRBV6-5 to TRBJ2-7, with 10 bases identical to TRBD1. V lost 5 bases, J lost 3 bases, and 7 bases stayed unmatched. CDR3 length: 15 residues. CDR1 is MNHEY and CDR2 is SVGAGI in the germline V gene.

The V and J genes are TRBV27 and TRBJ2-3; 8 nucleotides align to TRBD1. The CDR3 totals 14 residues. V trimming: 5 bases; J trimming: 8 bases; junction bases outside the gene matches: 9. Germline CDR1 is MNHEY and CDR2 is SMNVEV (reference sequence). The CDR3 DNA reads TGTGCCAGCAGTAGCGACAGGGGACGGGTTACGCAGTATTTT. Translation: CASSSDRGRVTQYF.

The rearrangement links TRBV12-3 or TRBV12-4 to TRBJ2-5; D is possibly TRBD1 (6 bases). The CDR3 runs to 15 residues. Trimming removed 5 bases from V and 3 bases from J, with 16 bases in between. The DNA of the CDR3 is TGTGCCAGCAGTACCGCGGACAGTTCTAAAGAGACCCAGTACTTC. It translates to CASSTADSSKETQYF.

The chain has TRBV6-1 and TRBJ2-7; 7 bases are a match to TRBD1. V trimming: 6 bases; J trimming: 2 bases; junction bases outside the gene matches: 16. There are 17 residues in the CDR3. Germline V gene sequence: CDR1 MNHNS, CDR2 SASEGT. The CDR3 region is CASRELTGAITPYEQYF. DNA of the CDR3: TGTGCCAGCAGAGAACTAACAGGGGCGATAACCCCCTACGAGCAGTACTTC.

The chain combines TRBV9 with TRBJ2-1; weak D call: TRBD2 (6 bases). Trimming shortened V by 2 bases and J by 3 bases, and 12 bases separated the two germline ends. The CDR3 extends over 15 amino acids. Germline V gene sequence: CDR1 SGDLS, CDR2 YYNGEE. This CDR3 reads CASSVTGLDYNEQFF. The CDR3 DNA is TGTGCCAGCAGCGTTACGGGACTTGACTACAATGAGCAGTTCTTC.

This clonotype occurred a few times. The chain carries TRBV2 and TRBJ2-7, with D perhaps matching TRBD1 or TRBD2 (5 bases each). Germline V lookup: CDR1 SNHLY, CDR2 FYNNEI. V lost 5 bases, J lost 3 bases, and 17 bases lay in between. This CDR3 spans 15 amino acids. CDR3 sequence (DNA): TGTGCCAGCAGTACGGGGCAGGGTCGATTCTACGAGCAGTACTTC. Translation gives CASSTGQGRFYEQYF.

This clonotype came up a few times. This chain connects TRBV19 to TRBJ2-1; a possible D gene is TRBD2 (6 bases). CDR1 and CDR2 (germline): LNHDA, SQIVND (reference sequence). CDR3 length: 18 amino acids. Trimming removed 2 bases from V and 1 base from J, with 18 bases in between. The CDR3 sequence is CASSISSIGGRSYNEQFF. In nucleotides, the CDR3 is TGTGCCAGTAGTATATCCTCGATTGGAGGGAGATCCTACAATGAGCAGTTCTTC.

This clonotype turned up a few times. The chain is built from TRBV7-9 and TRBJ1-3, with no clear D. The germline V and J ends were trimmed by 0 bases and 2 bases, with 5 bases remaining between them. Germline V gene sequence: CDR1 SEHNR, CDR2 FQNEAQ (reference sequence). CDR3 size: 14 residues. CDR3 protein: CASSLAAAGNTIYF. In DNA, the CDR3 is TGTGCCAGCAGCTTAGCTGCGGCTGGAAACACCATATATTTT.